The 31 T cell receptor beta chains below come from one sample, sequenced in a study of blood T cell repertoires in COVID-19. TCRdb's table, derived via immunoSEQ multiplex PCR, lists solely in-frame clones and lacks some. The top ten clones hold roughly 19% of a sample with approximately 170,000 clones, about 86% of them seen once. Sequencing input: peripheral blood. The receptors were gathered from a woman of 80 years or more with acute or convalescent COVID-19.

CDR3 bases: TGTGCCAGTAGTATCGCAGGATCTAACTATGGCTACACCTTC. Protein: CASSIAGSNYGYTF. The chain employs TRBV19 and TRBJ1-2; D is undetermined. The CDR3 extends over 14 amino acids. Trimming took off 3 bases at V and 0 bases at J, with 8 bases between the two ends. The V gene's germline CDR1 is LNHDA and CDR2 SQIVND (reference sequence).

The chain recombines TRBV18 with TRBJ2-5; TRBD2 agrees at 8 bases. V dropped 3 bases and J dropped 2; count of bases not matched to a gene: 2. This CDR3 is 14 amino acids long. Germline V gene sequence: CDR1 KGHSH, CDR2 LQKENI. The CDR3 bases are TGTGCCAGCTCACCGACTAGCGCGCAAGAGACCCAGTACTTC. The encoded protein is CASSPTSAQETQYF.

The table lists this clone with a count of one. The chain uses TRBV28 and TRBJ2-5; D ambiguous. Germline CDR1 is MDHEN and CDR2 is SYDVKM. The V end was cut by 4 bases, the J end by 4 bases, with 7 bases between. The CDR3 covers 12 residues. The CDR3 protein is CASSSTPETQYF. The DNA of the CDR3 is TGTGCCAGCAGTTCTACCCCAGAGACCCAGTACTTC.

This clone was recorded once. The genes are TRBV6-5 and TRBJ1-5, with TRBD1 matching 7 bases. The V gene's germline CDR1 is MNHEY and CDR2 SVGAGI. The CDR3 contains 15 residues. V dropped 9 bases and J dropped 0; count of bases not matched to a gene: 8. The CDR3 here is CASGDRVNSNQPQHF. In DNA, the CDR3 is TGTGCCAGTGGGGACAGAGTAAATAGCAATCAGCCCCAGCATTTT.

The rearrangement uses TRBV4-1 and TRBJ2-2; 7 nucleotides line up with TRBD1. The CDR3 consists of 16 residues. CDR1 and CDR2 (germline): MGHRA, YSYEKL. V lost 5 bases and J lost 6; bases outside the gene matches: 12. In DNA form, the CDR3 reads TGCGCCAGCAGCTCCCCGAGACAGGGAGTCTCCGGGGAGCTGTTTTTT. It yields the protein CASSSPRQGVSGELFF.

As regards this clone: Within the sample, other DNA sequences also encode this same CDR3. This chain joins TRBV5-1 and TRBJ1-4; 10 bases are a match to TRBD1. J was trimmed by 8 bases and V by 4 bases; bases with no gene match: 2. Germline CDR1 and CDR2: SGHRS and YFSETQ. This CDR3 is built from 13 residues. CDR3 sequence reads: CASSLGQGEKLFF. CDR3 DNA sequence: TGCGCCAGCAGCCTGGGACAGGGGGAAAAACTGTTTTTT.

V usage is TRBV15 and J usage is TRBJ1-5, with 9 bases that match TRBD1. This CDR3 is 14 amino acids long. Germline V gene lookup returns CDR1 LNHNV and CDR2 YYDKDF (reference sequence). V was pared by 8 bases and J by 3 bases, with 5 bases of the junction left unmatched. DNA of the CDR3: TGTGCCACCGGGACAGGGTCCTTCAATCAGCCCCAGCATTTT. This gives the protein CATGTGSFNQPQHF. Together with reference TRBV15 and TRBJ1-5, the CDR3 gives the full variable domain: DAMVIQNPRYQVTQFGKPVTLSCSQTLNHNVMYWYQQKSSQAPKLLFHYYDKDFNNEADTPDNFQSRRPNTSFCFLDIRSPGLGDTAMYLCATGTGSFNQPQHFGDGTRLSIL.

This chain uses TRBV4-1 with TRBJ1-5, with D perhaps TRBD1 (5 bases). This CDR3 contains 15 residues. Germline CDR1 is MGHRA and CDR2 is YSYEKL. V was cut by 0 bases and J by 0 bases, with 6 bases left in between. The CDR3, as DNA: TGCGCCAGCAGCCAAGAAGGGGATAGCAATCAGCCCCAGCATTTT. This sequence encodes CASSQEGDSNQPQHF.

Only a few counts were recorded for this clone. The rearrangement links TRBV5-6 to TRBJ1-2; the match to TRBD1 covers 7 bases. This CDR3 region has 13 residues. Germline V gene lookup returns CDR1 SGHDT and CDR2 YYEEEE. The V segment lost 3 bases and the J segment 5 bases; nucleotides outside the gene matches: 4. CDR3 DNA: TGTGCCAGCAGCTCGGGGACAGTTTATGGCTACACCTTC. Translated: CASSSGTVYGYTF.

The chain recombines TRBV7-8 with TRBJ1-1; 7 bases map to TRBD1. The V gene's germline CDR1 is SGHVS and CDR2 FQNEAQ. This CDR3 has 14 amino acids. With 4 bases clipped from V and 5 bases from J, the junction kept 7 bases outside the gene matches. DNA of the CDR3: TGTGCCAGCAGCTCCGACAGGGTACGGACTGAAGCTTTCTTT. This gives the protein CASSSDRVRTEAFF.

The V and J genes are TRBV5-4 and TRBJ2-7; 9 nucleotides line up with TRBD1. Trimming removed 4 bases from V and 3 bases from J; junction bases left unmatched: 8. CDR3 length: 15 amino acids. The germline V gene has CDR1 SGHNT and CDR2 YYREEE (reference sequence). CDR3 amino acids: CASSATGGKNYEQYF. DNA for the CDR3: TGTGCCAGCAGCGCTACAGGGGGCAAGAACTACGAGCAGTACTTC.

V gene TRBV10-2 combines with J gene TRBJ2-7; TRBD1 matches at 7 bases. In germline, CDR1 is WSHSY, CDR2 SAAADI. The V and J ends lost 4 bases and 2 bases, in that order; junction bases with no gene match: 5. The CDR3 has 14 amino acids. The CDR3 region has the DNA TGCGCCAGCAGTGCCGACGGACAGGCCTACGAGCAGTACTTC. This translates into CASSADGQAYEQYF.

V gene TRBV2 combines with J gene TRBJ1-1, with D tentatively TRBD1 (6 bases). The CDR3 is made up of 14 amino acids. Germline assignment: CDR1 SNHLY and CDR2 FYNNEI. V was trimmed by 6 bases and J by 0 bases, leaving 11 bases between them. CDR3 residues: CASRGQQMNTEAFF. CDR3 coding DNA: TGTGCCAGCAGAGGACAGCAGATGAACACTGAAGCTTTCTTT. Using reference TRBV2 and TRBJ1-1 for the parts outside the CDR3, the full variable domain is EPEVTQTPSHQVTQMGQEVILRCVPISNHLYFYWYRQILGQKVEFLVSFYNNEISEKSEIFDDQFSVERPDGSNFTLKIRSTKLEDSAMYFCASRGQQMNTEAFFGQGTRLTVV.

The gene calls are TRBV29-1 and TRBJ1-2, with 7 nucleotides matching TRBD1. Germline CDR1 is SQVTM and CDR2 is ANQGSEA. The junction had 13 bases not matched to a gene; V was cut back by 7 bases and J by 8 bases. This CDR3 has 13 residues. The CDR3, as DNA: TGCAGCGGTAGAATAGGGGGCGCGGGGGGCTACACCTTC. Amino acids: CSGRIGGAGGYTF. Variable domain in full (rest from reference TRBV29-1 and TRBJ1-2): SAVISQKPSRDICQRGTSLTIQCQVDSQVTMMFWYRQQPGQSLTLIATANQGSEATYESGFVIDKFPISRPNLTFSTLTVSNMSPEDSSIYLCSGRIGGAGGYTFGSGTRLTVV.

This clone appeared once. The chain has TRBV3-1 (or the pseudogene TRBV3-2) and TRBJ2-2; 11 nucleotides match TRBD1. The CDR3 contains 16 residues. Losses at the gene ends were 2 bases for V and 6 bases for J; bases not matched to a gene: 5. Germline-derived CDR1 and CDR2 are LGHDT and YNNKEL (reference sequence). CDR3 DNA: TGTGCCAGCAGCCAACAAGGGACAGGGGGTTCCGGGGAGCTGTTTTTT. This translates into CASSQQGTGGSGELFF.

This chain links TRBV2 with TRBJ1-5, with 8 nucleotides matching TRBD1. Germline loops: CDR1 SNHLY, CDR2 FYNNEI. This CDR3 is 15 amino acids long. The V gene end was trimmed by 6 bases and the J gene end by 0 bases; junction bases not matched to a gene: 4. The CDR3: CASRTGDLSNQPQHF. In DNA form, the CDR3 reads TGTGCCAGCAGGACAGGGGACCTTAGCAATCAGCCCCAGCATTTT. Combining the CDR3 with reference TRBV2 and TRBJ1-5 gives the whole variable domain EPEVTQTPSHQVTQMGQEVILRCVPISNHLYFYWYRQILGQKVEFLVSFYNNEISEKSEIFDDQFSVERPDGSNFTLKIRSTKLEDSAMYFCASRTGDLSNQPQHFGDGTRLSIL.

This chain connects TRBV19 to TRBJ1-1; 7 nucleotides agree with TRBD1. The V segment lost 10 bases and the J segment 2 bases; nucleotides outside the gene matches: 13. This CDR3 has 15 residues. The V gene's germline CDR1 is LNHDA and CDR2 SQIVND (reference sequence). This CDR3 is CATSGGQPGNTEAFF. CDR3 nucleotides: TGTGCCACTAGCGGGGGACAGCCGGGAAACACTGAAGCTTTCTTT.

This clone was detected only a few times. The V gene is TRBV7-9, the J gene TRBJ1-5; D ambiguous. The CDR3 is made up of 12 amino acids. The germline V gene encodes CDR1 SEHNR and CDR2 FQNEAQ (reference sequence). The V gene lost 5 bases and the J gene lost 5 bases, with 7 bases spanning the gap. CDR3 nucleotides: TGTGCCAGCAGCCCCGGGGATCAGCCCCAGCATTTT. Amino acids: CASSPGDQPQHF. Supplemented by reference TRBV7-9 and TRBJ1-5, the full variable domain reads DTGVSQNPRHKITKRGQNVTFRCDPISEHNRLYWYRQTLGQGPEFLTYFQNEAQLEKSRLLSDRFSAERPKGSFSTLEIQRTEQGDSAMYLCASSPGDQPQHFGDGTRLSIL.

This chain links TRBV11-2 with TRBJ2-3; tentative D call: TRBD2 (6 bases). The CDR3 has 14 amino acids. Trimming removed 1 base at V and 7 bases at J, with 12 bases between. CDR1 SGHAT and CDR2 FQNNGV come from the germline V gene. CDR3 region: CASSLAFRDYTQYF. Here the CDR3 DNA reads TGTGCCAGCAGCTTAGCTTTCCGGGACTATACGCAGTATTTT.

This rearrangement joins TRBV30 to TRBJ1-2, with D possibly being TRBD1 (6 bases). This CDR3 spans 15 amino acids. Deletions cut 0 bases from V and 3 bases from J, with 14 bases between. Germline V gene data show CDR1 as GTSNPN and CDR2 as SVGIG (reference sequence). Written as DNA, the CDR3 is TGTGCCTGGAGTGTACTCCCAGGGGATTACTATGGCTACACCTTC. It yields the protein CAWSVLPGDYYGYTF.

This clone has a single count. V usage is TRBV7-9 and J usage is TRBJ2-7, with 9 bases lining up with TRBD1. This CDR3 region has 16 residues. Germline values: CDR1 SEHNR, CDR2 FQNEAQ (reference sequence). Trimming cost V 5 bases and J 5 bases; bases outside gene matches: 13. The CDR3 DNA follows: TGTGCCAGCAGCCTACTACTGGGACAGGGAGGAAACGAGCAGTACTTC. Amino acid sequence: CASSLLLGQGGNEQYF.

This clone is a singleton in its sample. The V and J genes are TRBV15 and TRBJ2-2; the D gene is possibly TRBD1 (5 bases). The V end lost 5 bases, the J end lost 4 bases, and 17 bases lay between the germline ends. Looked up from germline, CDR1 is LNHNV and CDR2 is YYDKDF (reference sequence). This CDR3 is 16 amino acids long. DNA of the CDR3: TGTGCCACCAGCCGCCCAAGGTCGCAGGGCACCGGGGAGCTGTTTTTT. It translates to CATSRPRSQGTGELFF.

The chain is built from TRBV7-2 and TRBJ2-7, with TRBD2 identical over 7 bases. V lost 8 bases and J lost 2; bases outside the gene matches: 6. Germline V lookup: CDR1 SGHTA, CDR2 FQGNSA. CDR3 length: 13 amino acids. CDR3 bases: TGTGCCAGCTCCACTAGCGCGGCCTACGAGCAGTACTTC. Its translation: CASSTSAAYEQYF.

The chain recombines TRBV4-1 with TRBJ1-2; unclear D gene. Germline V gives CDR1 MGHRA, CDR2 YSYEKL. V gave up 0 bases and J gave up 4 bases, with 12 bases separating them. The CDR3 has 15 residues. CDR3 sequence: CASSQEARFVYGYTF. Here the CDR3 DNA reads TGCGCCAGCAGCCAAGAGGCGAGGTTTGTCTATGGCTACACCTTC.

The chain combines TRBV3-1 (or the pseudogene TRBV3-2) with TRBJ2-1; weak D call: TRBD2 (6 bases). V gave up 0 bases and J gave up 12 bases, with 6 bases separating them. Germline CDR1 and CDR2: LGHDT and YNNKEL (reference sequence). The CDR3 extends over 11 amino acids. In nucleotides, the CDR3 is TGTGCCAGCAGCCAAGAACTAGCGCAGTTCTTC. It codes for CASSQELAQFF.

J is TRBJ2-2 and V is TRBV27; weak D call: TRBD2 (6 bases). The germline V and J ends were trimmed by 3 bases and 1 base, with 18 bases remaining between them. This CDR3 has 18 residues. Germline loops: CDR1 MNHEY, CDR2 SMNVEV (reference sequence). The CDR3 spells CASSLIFGGSQNTGELFF. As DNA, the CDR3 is TGTGCCAGCAGTTTGATTTTCGGAGGGTCCCAGAACACCGGGGAGCTGTTTTTT.

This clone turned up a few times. The CDR3, as DNA: TGTGCCAGCAGCGTAGCTGCGGGAGATCGGCACTACACCTTC. Translation gives CASSVAAGDRHYTF. The chain has TRBV9 and TRBJ1-2, with D unresolved. The ends were cut back, 0 bases at V and 10 bases at J, with 16 bases in the middle. CDR3 length: 14 amino acids. Germline lookup yields CDR1 SGDLS and CDR2 YYNGEE.

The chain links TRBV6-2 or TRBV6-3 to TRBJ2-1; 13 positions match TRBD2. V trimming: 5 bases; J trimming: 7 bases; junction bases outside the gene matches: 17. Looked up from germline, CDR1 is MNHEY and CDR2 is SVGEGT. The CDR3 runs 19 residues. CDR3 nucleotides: TGTGCCAGCAGTGCCCTACTAGCGGGGGGGACCCTTGGGAAAAATGAGCAGTTCTTC. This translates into CASSALLAGGTLGKNEQFF.

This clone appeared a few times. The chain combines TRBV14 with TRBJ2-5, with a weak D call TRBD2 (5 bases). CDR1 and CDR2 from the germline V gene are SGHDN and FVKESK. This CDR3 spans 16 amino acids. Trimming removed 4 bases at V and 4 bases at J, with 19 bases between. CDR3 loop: CASSPRVVAPGETQYF. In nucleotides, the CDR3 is TGTGCCAGCAGCCCCCGGGTAGTAGCGCCAGGAGAGACCCAGTACTTC.

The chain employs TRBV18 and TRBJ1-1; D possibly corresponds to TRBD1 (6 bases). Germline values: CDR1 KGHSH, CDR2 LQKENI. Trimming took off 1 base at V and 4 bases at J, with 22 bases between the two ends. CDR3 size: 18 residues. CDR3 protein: CASSPLHREGGQSTEAFF. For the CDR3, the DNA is TGTGCCAGCTCACCACTCCACAGGGAAGGAGGTCAGAGCACTGAAGCTTTCTTT.

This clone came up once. The CDR3 loop reads CASSPPRLQGHGYTF. CDR3 sequence (DNA): TGTGCCAGCTCACCACCGAGGCTCCAGGGCCATGGCTACACCTTC. The chain links TRBV18 to TRBJ1-2, with D perhaps TRBD1 (5 bases). Germline values: CDR1 KGHSH, CDR2 LQKENI. With 0 bases removed from V and 6 bases from J, the gap between germline ends came to 14 bases. The CDR3 length is 15 residues.